This entry lists 19 T cell receptor beta chains sequenced from one sample in a study of control samples from healthy donors and cancer patients. TCRdb's copy holds only in-frame clones and misses some; the assay was immunoSEQ multiplex PCR. The sample yields about 75,000 clones, over 65% seen once. The sequenced material came from blood. Source of these receptors: a man aged 45-60 years in good health.

This chain joins TRBV19 and TRBJ2-3; TRBD2 matches at 8 bases. Trimming took 5 bases from V and 1 from J; bases not matched to a gene: 2. CDR1 is LNHDA and CDR2 is SQIVND in the germline V gene (reference sequence). This CDR3 comprises 14 residues. The chain's CDR3 is CASSSGGGTDTQYF. The CDR3 DNA reads as TGTGCCAGTAGTTCGGGAGGGGGCACAGATACGCAGTATTTT.

This clone has only a few counts. V gene TRBV25-1 combines with J gene TRBJ2-3, with TRBD2 identical over 7 bases. From germline, CDR1 is MGHDK and CDR2 SYGVNS. The junction had 5 bases not matched to a gene; V was cut back by 5 bases and J by 0 bases. The CDR3 consists of 15 residues. The CDR3: CASSHGRTSTDTQYF. CDR3 bases: TGTGCCAGCAGTCACGGGAGGACTAGCACAGATACGCAGTATTTT.

This chain connects TRBV9 to TRBJ1-4; weak D call: TRBD1 (5 bases). CDR1 and CDR2 from the germline V gene are SGDLS and YYNGEE. Trimming left V 0 bases short and J 4 bases short, with 10 bases between. The CDR3 sequence is 15 residues long. CDR3 DNA sequence: TGTGCCAGCAGCGTAGGCGGGGGGGGTAATGAAAAACTGTTTTTT. It is translated as CASSVGGGGNEKLFF.

The sample holds a few counts of this clone. The chain joins TRBV5-8 to TRBJ2-6; D gene uncertain. In germline, CDR1 is SGHTS, CDR2 YDEGEE. V lost 1 base and J 3 bases, leaving 2 bases between the germline ends. The CDR3 runs 13 residues. The CDR3 protein is CASSLFGANVLTF. Written as DNA, the CDR3 is TGTGCCAGCAGCTTGTTTGGGGCCAACGTCCTGACTTTC.

The chain joins TRBV27 to TRBJ2-5; tentatively, D is TRBD1 (5 bases). The V and J ends lost 2 bases and 5 bases respectively, with 9 bases between them. This CDR3 has 13 residues. CDR1 and CDR2 from the germline V gene are MNHEY and SMNVEV (reference sequence). CDR3 nucleotide sequence: TGTGCCAGCAGTTTACAGGGTCTGGAGACCCAGTACTTC. Its protein is CASSLQGLETQYF.

The chain carries TRBV3-1 (or the pseudogene TRBV3-2) and TRBJ2-1; D is perhaps TRBD2 (5 bases). V was clipped by 6 bases and J by 7 bases, with 19 bases between them. Germline V gene data show CDR1 as LGHDT and CDR2 as YNNKEL (reference sequence). The CDR3 extends over 15 amino acids. CDR3 bases: TGTGCCAGCAGGGTGAGCGGAGCCATGGGAAATGAGCAGTTCTTC. Translation gives CASRVSGAMGNEQFF.

The chain combines TRBV15 with TRBJ2-3, with 7 bases lining up with TRBD1. The CDR3 sequence is 13 residues long. In germline, CDR1 is LNHNV, CDR2 YYDKDF (reference sequence). V gave up 9 bases and J gave up 3 bases; unmatched junction bases: 6. The CDR3 DNA is TGTGCCACTGCGCGACAGGGAACAGATACGCAGTATTTT. Translated: CATARQGTDTQYF.

CDR3 sequence (DNA): TGTGCCAGCAGTGAATATCGCCAGCGGGACGGGGAGACCCAGTACTTC. It encodes CASSEYRQRDGETQYF. The chain joins TRBV6-1 to TRBJ2-5, with 7 bases that match TRBD2. Germline V gene sequence: CDR1 MNHNS, CDR2 SASEGT. Trimming removed 2 bases from V and 5 bases from J; junction bases left unmatched: 11. This CDR3 has 16 amino acids.

In DNA, the CDR3 is TGTGCCACCAGTGATCCCGGGACAGGGGCAGGGGAGCAGTACTTC. Protein: CATSDPGTGAGEQYF. The chain joins TRBV24-1 to TRBJ2-7; 10 bases are shared with TRBD1. Losses at the gene ends were 3 bases for V and 7 bases for J; bases not matched to a gene: 8. The CDR3 has 15 residues. Germline CDR1 is KGHDR and CDR2 is SFDVKD.

This chain joins TRBV6-1 and TRBJ1-3, with D tentatively TRBD1 (5 bases). Germline V gene lookup returns CDR1 MNHNS and CDR2 SASEGT. The CDR3 is made up of 16 amino acids. The V end lost 10 bases, the J end lost 0 bases, and 19 bases lay between the germline ends. CDR3 nucleotide sequence: TGTGCCACCTGTGAAGGGACGGGAAGCTCTGGAAACACCATATATTTT. It translates to CATCEGTGSSGNTIYF.

The chain couples TRBV27 to TRBJ2-2, with D possibly matching TRBD1 (6 bases). In germline, CDR1 is MNHEY, CDR2 SMNVEV (reference sequence). The CDR3 has 14 amino acids. The V gene lost 7 bases and the J gene lost 4 bases, with 13 bases spanning the gap. In nucleotides, the CDR3 is TGTGCCAGCATAGGACAGCCTGCCACCGGGGAGCTGTTTTTT. It specifies CASIGQPATGELFF.

The genes are TRBV18 and TRBJ2-2; D unresolved. The germline CDR1 and CDR2 sequences are KGHSH and LQKENI. The ends were cut back, 2 bases at V and 0 bases at J, with 16 bases in the middle. This CDR3 is 18 amino acids long. CDR3 residues: CASSPATATLANTGELFF. The CDR3 DNA sequence: TGTGCCAGCTCACCAGCCACAGCCACCCTAGCGAACACCGGGGAGCTGTTTTTT. Full variable domain (rest looked up from reference TRBV18 and TRBJ2-2): NAGVMQNPRHLVRRRGQEARLRCSPMKGHSHVYWYRQLPEEGLKFMVYLQKENIIDESGMPKERFSAEFPKEGPSILRIQQVVRGDSAAYFCASSPATATLANTGELFFGEGSRLTVL.

The genes are TRBV7-8 and TRBJ2-5; weak D call: TRBD2 (6 bases). CDR1 and CDR2 (germline): SGHVS, FQNEAQ. The CDR3 covers 14 residues. The V end was cut by 8 bases, the J end by 4 bases, with 17 bases between. The CDR3 reads CASSPSSESETQYF. The CDR3 DNA reads TGTGCCAGCTCCCCCTCTAGCGAGTCAGAGACCCAGTACTTC.

DNA for the CDR3: TGTGCCAGCAGTGAACATTTCCGCTCTGGGGCCAACGTCCTGACTTTC. Encoded protein: CASSEHFRSGANVLTF. This chain links TRBV2 with TRBJ2-6; D gene ambiguous. The CDR3 extends over 16 amino acids. V dropped 2 bases and J dropped 0 bases, with 8 bases sitting between them. The germline CDR1 and CDR2 sequences are SNHLY and FYNNEI.

The CDR3 nucleotides are TGTGCCAGCAGTGAACCAACGCGAATGGACGGCCGGGATGAAGCTTTCTTT. Protein: CASSEPTRMDGRDEAFF. The genes are TRBV2 and TRBJ1-1; D ambiguous. CDR1 is SNHLY, CDR2 FYNNEI, per germline. V was pared by 2 bases and J by 7 bases, with 23 bases between. The CDR3 runs 17 residues.

This chain joins TRBV5-1 and TRBJ2-1, with 12 nucleotides matching TRBD2. Germline CDR1 and CDR2: SGHRS and YFSETQ. The CDR3 spans 16 residues. V lost 6 bases and J lost 9; bases outside the gene matches: 13. CDR3 in DNA: TGCGCCAGCACGGAACTAGCGGGAGGTAGAGGCGTTGAGCAGTTCTTC. It codes for CASTELAGGRGVEQFF.

V gene TRBV7-3 combines with J gene TRBJ2-1; D perhaps matches TRBD2 (5 bases). V was trimmed by 5 bases and J by 0 bases, leaving 14 bases between them. The CDR3 extends over 16 amino acids. The germline V gene encodes CDR1 SGHTA and CDR2 FQGTGA. For the CDR3, the DNA is TGTGCCAGCAGCCAACGGACTGGAAGCTCCTACAATGAGCAGTTCTTC. This gives the protein CASSQRTGSSYNEQFF.

The chain employs TRBV27 and TRBJ1-5; 11 bases map to TRBD1. CDR3 length: 18 residues. Germline V gene sequence: CDR1 MNHEY, CDR2 SMNVEV (reference sequence). Losses at the gene ends were 6 bases for V and 1 base for J; bases not matched to a gene: 11. The chain's CDR3 is CASSPGQGEPQSNQPQHF. The DNA of the CDR3 is TGTGCCAGCAGCCCGGGACAGGGGGAACCCCAAAGCAATCAGCCCCAGCATTTT.

The chain couples TRBV2 to TRBJ2-7; 7 bases match TRBD1. The V gene's germline CDR1 is SNHLY and CDR2 FYNNEI. Trimming took 7 bases from V and 3 from J; bases not matched to a gene: 12. There are 15 residues in the CDR3. The CDR3 protein is CASIPRGQVGYEQYF. The CDR3 DNA follows: TGTGCCAGCATCCCCCGAGGACAGGTGGGCTACGAGCAGTACTTC.